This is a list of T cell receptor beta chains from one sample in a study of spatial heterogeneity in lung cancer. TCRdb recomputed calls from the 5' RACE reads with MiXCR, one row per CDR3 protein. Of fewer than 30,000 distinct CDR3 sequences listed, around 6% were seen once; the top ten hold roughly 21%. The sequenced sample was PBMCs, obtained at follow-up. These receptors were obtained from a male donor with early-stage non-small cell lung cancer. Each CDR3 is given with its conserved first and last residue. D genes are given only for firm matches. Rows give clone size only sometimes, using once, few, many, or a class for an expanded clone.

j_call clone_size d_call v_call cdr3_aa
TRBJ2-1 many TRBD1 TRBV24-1 CATSDPKDRGGEQFF
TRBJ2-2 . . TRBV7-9 CASSPIAGELFF
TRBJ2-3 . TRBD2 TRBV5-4 CASSEGLAGVGGTDTQYF
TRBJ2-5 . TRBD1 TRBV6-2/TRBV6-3 CASSGTVVVETQYF
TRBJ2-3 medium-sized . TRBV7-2 CASSFVQASTDTQYF
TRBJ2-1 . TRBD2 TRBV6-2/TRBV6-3 CASSSSGRTDEQFF
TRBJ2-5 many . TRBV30 CAWSQTQETQYF
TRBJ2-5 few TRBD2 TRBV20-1 CSAPFPGGGQETQYF
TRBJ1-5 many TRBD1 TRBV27 CASSKDRASNQPQHF
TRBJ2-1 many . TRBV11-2 CASSLDPGLNNEQFF
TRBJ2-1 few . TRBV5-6 CASSSGEGEHEQFF
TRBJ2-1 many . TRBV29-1 CSVDRLGRRTYNEQFF
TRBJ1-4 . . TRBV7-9 CASSSYRQTNEKLFF
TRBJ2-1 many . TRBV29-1 CSADRNNEQFF
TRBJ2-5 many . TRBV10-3 CAISEQQQETQYF
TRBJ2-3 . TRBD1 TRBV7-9 CASSQGTGTTDTQYF
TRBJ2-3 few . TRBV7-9 CASSLVSTDTQYF